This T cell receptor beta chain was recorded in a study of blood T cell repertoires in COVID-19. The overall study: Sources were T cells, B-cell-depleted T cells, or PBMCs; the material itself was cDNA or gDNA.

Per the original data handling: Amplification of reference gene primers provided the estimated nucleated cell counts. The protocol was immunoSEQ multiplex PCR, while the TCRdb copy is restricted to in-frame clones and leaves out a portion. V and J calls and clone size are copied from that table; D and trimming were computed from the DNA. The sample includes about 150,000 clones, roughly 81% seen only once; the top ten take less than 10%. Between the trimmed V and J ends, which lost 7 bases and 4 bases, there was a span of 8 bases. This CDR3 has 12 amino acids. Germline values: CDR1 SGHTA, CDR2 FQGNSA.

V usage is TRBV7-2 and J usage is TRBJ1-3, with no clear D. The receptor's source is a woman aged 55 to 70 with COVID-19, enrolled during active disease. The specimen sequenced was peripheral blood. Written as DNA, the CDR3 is TGTGCCAGCACCCTCCAGGGAAACACCATATATTTT. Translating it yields CASTLQGNTIYF.